This T cell receptor beta chain was recorded in a study of blood T cells in healthy people across ages. PBMCs numbering at least 6.5 million were isolated per sample. Sample-barcoded 5' priming and a J-beta primer mix drove a second PCR of roughly 6 to 12 cycles. TCRdb re-called the 5' RACE reads through MiXCR, storing one row per CDR3 protein. The sample has approximately 760,000 distinct CDR3 sequences, 25% seen once. The CDR3 is 16 residues long. Germline V gene data show CDR1 as DFQATT and CDR2 as SNEGSKA (reference sequence). Between the trimmed V and J ends, which lost 5 bases and 3 bases, there was a span of 22 bases. This sample was shared with a second study, whose subject was T cells of mothers and their children. That paper states: Each donor was one of three healthy Caucasian mothers or one of their six children.

Sequencing was carried out using blood. The source of this sequence is a boy between 5 and 17 years old in good health. The rearrangement joins TRBV20-1 to TRBJ1-2; D might be TRBD1 (6 bases). The CDR3 loop is CSAQSGYRDGHYGYTF. DNA for the CDR3: TGCAGTGCTCAGAGCGGCTACAGGGATGGGCACTATGGCTACACCTTC.